The 10 T cell receptor beta chains below were found in one sample sequenced in a study of early T cells in non-severe SARS-CoV-2 infection. TCRdb re-derived calls from the 5' RACE reads in MiXCR, one entry per CDR3 protein. The sample lists some 57,000 distinct CDR3 sequences; roughly 13% were seen once. Source material: whole blood. Every receptor here comes from an adult who was a healthcare worker with PCR-confirmed SARS-CoV-2 infection or an uninfected control (not recorded which).

The sample holds many counts of this clonotype. The V gene is TRBV25-1, the J gene TRBJ2-7; no definite D call. Trimming removed 1 base from V and 2 bases from J, with 12 bases in between. The CDR3 spans 15 residues. Germline assignment: CDR1 MGHDK and CDR2 SYGVNS. The CDR3 is CASSESGRLAYEQYF. The DNA for the CDR3 is TGTGCCAGCAGTGAATCCGGACGGCTGGCCTACGAGCAGTACTTC.

This clonotype has only a few counts. This chain connects TRBV4-3 to TRBJ2-7; D may correspond to TRBD1 or TRBD2 (6 bases each). V was cut by 0 bases and J by 2 bases, with 14 bases left in between. The CDR3 is 16 residues long. Germline V gene sequence: CDR1 LGHNA, CDR2 YSLEER. The DNA of the CDR3 is TGCGCCAGCAGCCAAGATATCTGGGGGGCGACCTACGAGCAGTACTTC. Protein product: CASSQDIWGATYEQYF.

This clonotype was recorded a few times. This chain uses TRBV29-1 with TRBJ1-2; maybe TRBD1 (5 bases). V was cut by 3 bases and J by 4 bases, with 15 bases left in between. The CDR3 covers 14 residues. The germline CDR1 and CDR2 sequences are SQVTM and ANQGSEA. CDR3 sequence reads: CSVEGRDGSYGYTF. The CDR3 DNA reads TGCAGCGTTGAGGGGAGGGACGGATCCTATGGCTACACCTTC.

In this sample, this clonotype turned up many times. The chain links TRBV18 to TRBJ1-1; D unclear. CDR3 length equals 16 residues. The V gene's germline CDR1 is KGHSH and CDR2 LQKENI. V was shortened by 2 bases and J by 1 base, with 14 bases between the two germline ends. The CDR3 region has the DNA TGTGCCAGCTCACCAACGGGAAGGGTTCGGAACACTGAAGCTTTCTTT. It codes for CASSPTGRVRNTEAFF.

This clonotype has a count of ten or more. The chain combines TRBV10-3 with TRBJ1-1; TRBD1 agrees at 8 bases. With 4 bases clipped from V and 1 base from J, the junction kept 5 bases outside the gene matches. The CDR3 is 15 amino acids. The germline V gene encodes CDR1 ENHRY and CDR2 SYGVKD. As DNA, the CDR3 is TGTGCCATCAGTGGTCAGGGGGCAGCGAACACTGAAGCTTTCTTT. It translates to CAISGQGAANTEAFF.

V is TRBV25-1 and J is TRBJ2-7; unclear D gene. The ends were cut back, 11 bases at V and 5 bases at J, with 13 bases in the middle. Germline V gives CDR1 MGHDK, CDR2 SYGVNS. This CDR3 spans 11 amino acids. CDR3 sequence reads: CAAGWGHEQYF. The CDR3 DNA sequence: TGTGCCGCCGGGTGGGGTCACGAGCAGTACTTC.

This clonotype came up many times. The CDR3 spells CSAPGGASNYGYTF. DNA of the CDR3: TGCAGTGCTCCAGGGGGCGCAAGTAACTATGGCTACACCTTC. This chain links TRBV20-1 with TRBJ1-2; 8 bases align to TRBD1. This CDR3 is 14 amino acids long. Germline V CDR1 and CDR2: DFQATT, SNEGSKA (reference sequence). Trimming removed 5 bases from V and 1 base from J; junction bases left unmatched: 6.

This clonotype came up a few times. This chain links TRBV6-4 with TRBJ2-3; TRBD2 aligns across 9 bases. CDR3 length: 15 residues. Looked up from germline, CDR1 is MRHNA and CDR2 is SNTAGT. Trimming at V came to 3 bases and at J to 6 bases, leaving 7 bases not matched to a gene. Here the CDR3 DNA reads TGTGCCAGCAGTGAAATAGCGGGGGACGTCGATACGCAGTATTTT. Translating it yields CASSEIAGDVDTQYF.

A few counts support this clonotype. This chain joins TRBV5-1 and TRBJ2-2; a weak D match, TRBD2 (6 bases). Germline V gene sequence: CDR1 SGHRS, CDR2 YFSETQ. The length of the CDR3 is 16 residues. The V gene lost 4 bases and the J gene lost 2 bases, with 15 bases spanning the gap. The chain's CDR3 is CASSPSGAGNTGELFF. Here the CDR3 DNA reads TGCGCCAGCAGCCCTTCAGGAGCGGGTAACACCGGGGAGCTGTTTTTT.

J is TRBJ1-1 and V is TRBV7-9, with 8 nucleotides matching TRBD1. Looked up from germline, CDR1 is SEHNR and CDR2 is FQNEAQ (reference sequence). The ends lost 4 bases at V and 7 bases at J; junction bases unmatched: 11. The CDR3 has 15 amino acids. CDR3 region: CASSYPDRAEGEAFF. DNA for the CDR3: TGTGCCAGCAGCTATCCGGACAGGGCGGAGGGTGAAGCTTTCTTT. The complete variable domain, with remaining parts taken from reference TRBV7-9 and TRBJ1-1, reads DTGVSQNPRHKITKRGQNVTFRCDPISEHNRLYWYRQTLGQGPEFLTYFQNEAQLEKSRLLSDRFSAERPKGSFSTLEIQRTEQGDSAMYLCASSYPDRAEGEAFFGQGTRLTVV.